Presented here are 32 T cell receptor beta chains from one specimen sequenced in a study of T cell responses to AZD1222 COVID-19 vaccine. The assay was immunoSEQ multiplex PCR, and TCRdb's table has in-frame clones only and misses some. The table has about 140,000 clones, around 91% seen once; the top ten hold about 1.5%. The source was peripheral blood, collected on day 0 of AZD1222 vaccination. The receptors come from an adult in good health.

The V gene is TRBV2, the J gene TRBJ2-2; D is unresolved. V was shortened by 5 bases and J by 5 bases, with 12 bases between the two germline ends. The CDR3 is 14 amino acids. Germline CDR1 and CDR2: SNHLY and FYNNEI. CDR3 coding DNA: TGTGCCAGCAGTTGGCTAGTTGGTACCGGGGAGCTGTTTTTT. It yields the protein CASSWLVGTGELFF.

This rearrangement joins TRBV5-1 to TRBJ1-1; a possible D gene is TRBD1 (6 bases). Germline V gene data show CDR1 as SGHRS and CDR2 as YFSETQ. The CDR3 has 15 amino acids. Trimming pared 1 base from V and 1 base from J, leaving 11 bases between. CDR3 nucleotides: TGCGCCAGCAGCTTGACAGGGTCCGGGAACACTGAAGCTTTCTTT. It translates to CASSLTGSGNTEAFF.

The chain recombines TRBV6-5 with TRBJ1-1; D is unclear. Per the germline V gene, CDR1 is MNHEY and CDR2 is SVGAGI. This CDR3 comprises 16 residues. Trimming shortened V by 2 bases and J by 1 base, and 14 bases separated the two germline ends. The CDR3 region has the DNA TGTGCCAGCAGTTACCCGACTGGGGTCGGGAACACTGAAGCTTTCTTT. Translated: CASSYPTGVGNTEAFF.

This clone was recorded only once. The V gene is TRBV11-2, the J gene TRBJ2-5; D is unresolved. The CDR3 totals 13 residues. The V end lost 4 bases, the J end lost 5 bases, and 11 bases lay between the germline ends. Germline CDR1 reads SGHAT; CDR2 reads FQNNGV. The CDR3 sequence: CASSSPLWETQYF. The CDR3 DNA follows: TGTGCCAGCAGCTCCCCGCTATGGGAGACCCAGTACTTC.

This rearrangement joins TRBV7-8 to TRBJ2-1, with TRBD2 as a possible D gene (5 bases). Germline assignment: CDR1 SGHVS and CDR2 FQNEAQ. V was trimmed by 2 bases and J by 9 bases, leaving 17 bases between them. The CDR3 is made up of 15 amino acids. This CDR3 reads CASSLPRLVRGEQFF. Written as DNA, the CDR3 is TGTGCCAGCAGCTTACCCCGTCTAGTACGGGGTGAGCAGTTCTTC.

The rearrangement links TRBV11-2 to TRBJ1-1; 8 bases map to TRBD1. Germline CDR1 reads SGHAT; CDR2 reads FQNNGV. Trimming removed 1 base from V and 8 bases from J; junction bases left unmatched: 0. The CDR3 runs 12 residues. Here the CDR3 reads CASSLGTGEAFF. For the CDR3, the DNA is TGTGCCAGCAGCTTAGGGACAGGGGAAGCTTTCTTT.

The chain combines TRBV13 with TRBJ2-7, with TRBD1 matching 8 bases. The length of the CDR3 is 15 residues. The germline CDR1 and CDR2 sequences are PRHDT and FYEKMQ (reference sequence). V lost 5 bases and J lost 1; bases outside the gene matches: 7. The CDR3 region is CASSERQGPSYEQYF. The CDR3 DNA reads TGTGCCAGCAGCGAACGACAGGGGCCTTCCTACGAGCAGTACTTC.

The chain combines TRBV6-1 with TRBJ1-2, with unresolved D. The CDR3 contains 14 residues. Trimming left V 3 bases short and J 2 bases short, with 10 bases between. Per germline, CDR1 MNHNS and CDR2 SASEGT. The CDR3 DNA reads TGTGCCAGCAGTGATATAGCTCTAAACTATGGCTACACCTTC. Its protein is CASSDIALNYGYTF.

This chain connects TRBV15 to TRBJ2-7; unclear D gene. This CDR3 comprises 15 residues. V lost 1 base, J lost 5 bases, and 15 bases lay in between. Germline CDR1 and CDR2: LNHNV and YYDKDF (reference sequence). The CDR3 region is CATSRGGFGSDEQYF. Here the CDR3 DNA reads TGTGCCACCAGCAGAGGAGGATTTGGTTCGGACGAGCAGTACTTC. Drawing the rest from reference TRBV15 and TRBJ2-7, the complete variable domain is DAMVIQNPRYQVTQFGKPVTLSCSQTLNHNVMYWYQQKSSQAPKLLFHYYDKDFNNEADTPDNFQSRRPNTSFCFLDIRSPGLGDTAMYLCATSRGGFGSDEQYFGPGTRLTVT.

This rearrangement joins TRBV9 to TRBJ2-5; 8 bases align to TRBD2. J gave up 0 bases and V 4 bases, and 8 bases lay outside the gene matches. The CDR3 runs 16 residues. The germline V gene has CDR1 SGDLS and CDR2 YYNGEE. CDR3 DNA sequence: TGTGCCAGCAGCCCCCCCGGGCGGGGGGACCAAGAGACCCAGTACTTC. Translating it yields CASSPPGRGDQETQYF.

The J gene is TRBJ2-1, the V gene TRBV30, with TRBD1 as a possible D gene (6 bases). The CDR3 length is 14 residues. The germline gives CDR1 GTSNPN, CDR2 SVGIG (reference sequence). The ends were cut back, 5 bases at V and 4 bases at J, with 15 bases in the middle. CDR3 coding DNA: TGTGCCTGGTTTAGGGGGAGAACATACAATGAGCAGTTCTTC. Protein sequence: CAWFRGRTYNEQFF.

This clone was found a few times. The chain is built from TRBV5-1 and TRBJ1-3; possibly TRBD1 for D (6 bases). The germline gives CDR1 SGHRS, CDR2 YFSETQ. Trimming took off 4 bases at V and 0 bases at J, with 14 bases between the two ends. The CDR3 has 16 amino acids. CDR3 residues: CASSRTAGSSGNTIYF. Here the CDR3 DNA reads TGCGCCAGCAGCCGGACAGCCGGAAGCTCTGGAAACACCATATATTTT.

The chain joins TRBV7-3 to TRBJ1-3, with 11 bases matching TRBD1. Trimming took 5 bases from V and 4 from J; bases not matched to a gene: 10. The CDR3 sequence is 17 residues long. The germline gives CDR1 SGHTA, CDR2 FQGTGA. The CDR3: CASSLIGQGARGNTIYF. The CDR3 bases are TGTGCCAGCAGCCTCATAGGACAGGGGGCACGGGGAAACACCATATATTTT.

This sequence joins TRBV30 and TRBJ1-5, with D maybe TRBD1 (5 bases). V was cut by 0 bases and J by 4 bases, with 10 bases left in between. Germline CDR1 reads GTSNPN; CDR2 reads SVGIG (reference sequence). The CDR3 has 14 amino acids. CDR3 nucleotides: TGTGCCTGGAGTGTGTTTGGGGGAAATCAGCCCCAGCATTTT. Translated, it gives CAWSVFGGNQPQHF.

The chain joins TRBV6-5 to TRBJ1-4; 7 positions agree with TRBD1. Germline CDR1 is MNHEY and CDR2 is SVGAGI. The CDR3 sequence is 15 residues long. V lost 4 bases to trimming and J lost 0 bases; unmatched junction nucleotides: 2. The CDR3 DNA reads as TGTGCCAGCAGTTCTGGACAGGCAACTAATGAAAAACTGTTTTTT. Protein product: CASSSGQATNEKLFF.

The V gene is TRBV4-1, the J gene TRBJ1-2; D gene unclear. Germline V gene sequence: CDR1 MGHRA, CDR2 YSYEKL. This CDR3 is 14 amino acids long. The V and J ends lost 3 bases and 4 bases respectively, with 12 bases between them. This chain's CDR3 is CASSHPRTGYGYTF. In nucleotides, the CDR3 is TGCGCCAGCAGCCACCCACGGACGGGCTATGGCTACACCTTC.

This clone was observed a single time. CDR3 sequence reads: CASSEVYRGRSEQFF. For the CDR3, the DNA is TGTGCCAGCAGTGAAGTGTACAGGGGGAGAAGTGAGCAGTTCTTC. The J gene is TRBJ2-1, the V gene TRBV2; 8 positions agree with TRBD1. Germline CDR1 and CDR2: SNHLY and FYNNEI. The CDR3 contains 15 residues. Trimming took 1 base from V and 9 from J; bases not matched to a gene: 8.

The chain carries TRBV6-5 and TRBJ2-7, with 8 bases aligning to TRBD1. Germline trimming cut 8 bases from V and 6 bases from J; bases unmatched to any gene: 3. The CDR3 runs 11 residues. The germline V gene has CDR1 MNHEY and CDR2 SVGAGI. The CDR3 is CASGQGVEQYF. The CDR3 nucleotides are TGTGCCAGCGGACAGGGTGTCGAGCAGTACTTC.

The V gene is TRBV6-1, the J gene TRBJ2-7; tentative D call: TRBD2 (5 bases). Trimming shortened V by 2 bases and J by 5 bases, and 7 bases separated the two germline ends. Germline-derived CDR1 and CDR2 are MNHNS and SASEGT. The CDR3 covers 12 residues. CDR3 residues: CASSETRDEQYF. DNA for the CDR3: TGTGCCAGCAGTGAAACGAGGGACGAGCAGTACTTC.

In regard to this clone: At one end, the junction sequence differs from germline, possibly due to a read error. The chain joins TRBV29-1 to TRBJ2-5, with no clear D. The CDR3 has 13 amino acids. Germline V gene data show CDR1 as SQVTM and CDR2 as ANQGSEA. The chain's CDR3 is CSVEEGSQGTQYF. CDR3 nucleotides: TGCAGCGTTGAAGAGGGCTCCCAAGGGACCCAGTACTTC. The entire variable domain, with the rest obtained from reference TRBV29-1 and TRBJ2-5, is as follows: SAVISQKPSRDICQRGTSLTIQCQVDSQVTMMFWYRQQPGQSLTLIATANQGSEATYESGFVIDKFPISRPNLTFSTLTVSNMSPEDSSIYLCSVEEGSQGTQYFGPGTRLLVL.

The V and J genes are TRBV27 and TRBJ2-3; 7 nucleotides align to TRBD2. The V segment lost 6 bases and the J segment 4 bases; nucleotides outside the gene matches: 10. Germline V gives CDR1 MNHEY, CDR2 SMNVEV (reference sequence). The CDR3 is made up of 15 amino acids. The CDR3 loop reads CASSKRGLVSDTQYF. CDR3 DNA sequence: TGTGCCAGCAGCAAGAGAGGACTAGTCTCAGATACGCAGTATTTT.

This rearrangement joins TRBV4-1 to TRBJ1-2; D call uncertain. The germline gives CDR1 MGHRA, CDR2 YSYEKL. This CDR3 comprises 17 residues. Trimming removed 0 bases from V and 0 bases from J, with 14 bases in between. The CDR3 DNA reads as TGCGCCAGCAGCCAAGATTTGCAACGAAGGACTAACTATGGCTACACCTTC. Its protein product is CASSQDLQRRTNYGYTF.

The chain couples TRBV6-5 to TRBJ1-1, with D possibly being TRBD1 (6 bases). Germline V gives CDR1 MNHEY, CDR2 SVGAGI. The ends were cut back, 8 bases at V and 4 bases at J, with 14 bases in the middle. The CDR3 length is 13 residues. The DNA of the CDR3 is TGTGCCAGCGCTGAGACAGGTCTCACTGAAGCTTTCTTT. Amino acid sequence: CASAETGLTEAFF.

This rearrangement joins TRBV30 to TRBJ1-2; 8 nucleotides agree with TRBD1. CDR1 and CDR2 (germline): GTSNPN, SVGIG (reference sequence). CDR3 size: 13 residues. V dropped 2 bases and J dropped 5; count of bases not matched to a gene: 4. Written as DNA, the CDR3 is TGTGCCTGGAGTAGACAGGGGCGTTATGGCTACACCTTC. It codes for CAWSRQGRYGYTF.

The chain uses TRBV9 and TRBJ2-1; 14 nucleotides align to TRBD2. CDR3 size: 16 residues. Losses at the gene ends were 3 bases for V and 7 bases for J; bases not matched to a gene: 6. CDR1 SGDLS and CDR2 YYNGEE come from the germline V gene. The CDR3 sequence: CASSAGTSGSRNEQFF. CDR3 nucleotide sequence: TGTGCCAGCAGCGCCGGGACTAGCGGGAGCAGGAATGAGCAGTTCTTC.

In this sample, this clone turned up once. J is TRBJ1-5 and V is TRBV12-3 or TRBV12-4; TRBD1 might be the D (5 bases). The CDR3 extends over 13 amino acids. Trimming removed 6 bases at V and 3 bases at J, with 9 bases between. This CDR3 reads CASSRVSNQPQHF. CDR3 bases: TGTGCCAGCAGCAGGGTTTCCAATCAGCCCCAGCATTTT.

In its sample, this clone was seen a few times. The gene calls are TRBV2 and TRBJ2-7; possible D gene TRBD1, 5 bases. Germline CDR1 and CDR2: SNHLY and FYNNEI. There are 12 residues in the CDR3. V gave up 7 bases and J gave up 6 bases, with 13 bases separating them. The CDR3 bases are TGTGCCAGCATAAGGGGCAGGGCCGAGCAGTACTTC. Amino acids: CASIRGRAEQYF.

The rearrangement links TRBV18 to TRBJ2-7; D might be TRBD2 (5 bases). This CDR3 contains 13 residues. V lost 6 bases and J 5 bases, leaving 14 bases between the germline ends. Germline assignment: CDR1 KGHSH and CDR2 LQKENI. The CDR3 is CASSRGSVNEQYF. The CDR3 region has the DNA TGTGCCAGCTCCCGAGGTAGCGTGAACGAGCAGTACTTC. Full variable domain (outside the CDR3, taken from reference TRBV18 and TRBJ2-7): NAGVMQNPRHLVRRRGQEARLRCSPMKGHSHVYWYRQLPEEGLKFMVYLQKENIIDESGMPKERFSAEFPKEGPSILRIQQVVRGDSAAYFCASSRGSVNEQYFGPGTRLTVT.

This clone was picked up a small number of times. The V call is TRBV5-1, the J call TRBJ2-7; TRBD1 is a possible D gene (5 bases). Trimming took 3 bases from V and 4 from J, leaving 14 bases between them. Germline loops: CDR1 SGHRS, CDR2 YFSETQ. The CDR3 is 14 amino acids. CDR3 in amino acids: CASSSLEGAYEQYF. In DNA form, the CDR3 reads TGCGCCAGCAGCTCCCTAGAAGGGGCATACGAGCAGTACTTC. Combining the CDR3 with reference TRBV5-1 and TRBJ2-7 gives the whole variable domain KAGVTQTPRYLIKTRGQQVTLSCSPISGHRSVSWYQQTPGQGLQFLFEYFSETQRNKGNFPGRFSGRQFSNSRSEMNVSTLELGDSALYLCASSSLEGAYEQYFGPGTRLTVT.

The chain recombines TRBV19 with TRBJ2-3; D call uncertain. V lost 9 bases and J 0 bases, leaving 10 bases between the germline ends. This CDR3 spans 13 amino acids. Germline V gene sequence: CDR1 LNHDA, CDR2 SQIVND (reference sequence). This CDR3 reads CASAEASTDTQYF. The CDR3, as DNA: TGTGCCAGCGCGGAAGCTAGCACAGATACGCAGTATTTT.

Only one count was recorded for this clone. This chain joins TRBV28 and TRBJ1-2, with D possibly TRBD1 on 6 matching bases. Germline CDR1 and CDR2: MDHEN and SYDVKM. The CDR3 is 18 residues long. V was clipped by 2 bases and J by 1 base, with 20 bases between them. The CDR3 coding sequence is TGTGCCAGCAGTTTAGGGGGCCCACAGGGTACCCTTAACTATGGCTACACCTTC. Translating it yields CASSLGGPQGTLNYGYTF.

This rearrangement joins TRBV5-1 to TRBJ1-4, with D maybe TRBD1 (5 bases). The germline gives CDR1 SGHRS, CDR2 YFSETQ. CDR3 length equals 14 residues. V gave up 5 bases and J gave up 8 bases, with 16 bases separating them. CDR3 sequence: CASRGDPRVEKLFF. The CDR3 DNA reads TGCGCCAGCAGGGGGGACCCCCGGGTCGAAAAACTGTTTTTT.